What follows describes a single T cell receptor (beta chain). Its cognate antigen is unknown. PCR employed 60 Vbeta and 13 Jbeta primers. This table comes from immunoSEQ multiplex PCR, and its TCRdb copy is limited to in-frame clones, with some not included. Found here are 100,000 to 150,000 clones, 77% of them singletons; the top ten hold around 5.8%. Germline CDR1 and CDR2: KGHSY and FQNENV. V dropped 2 bases and J dropped 2; count of bases not matched to a gene: 8. There are 18 residues in the CDR3. The sample originates from a study of cytomegalovirus exposure and HLA in healthy donors. Study-level points and caveats: Reportedly, a later analysis found an Asian-associated ancestry cluster had fewer N-insertions than the roughly 630-donor mean.

Whereas donors were nominally healthy upon sampling, unrecorded immune exposures were probable. The clonotype was recovered from a man aged 18 to 30 in good health and CMV-seropositive. The gene calls are TRBV16 and TRBJ2-3; 12 bases agree with TRBD2. The sequenced sample consisted of PBMCs. The CDR3 DNA reads as TGTGCCAGCAGCCAACCGCAACTAGCGGGGGGTCACACAGATACGCAGTATTTT. Its translation: CASSQPQLAGGHTDTQYF.